The 12 T cell receptor beta chains in this list originate from one sample, sequenced in a study of early T cells in non-severe SARS-CoV-2 infection. TCRdb reprocessed the 5' RACE reads via MiXCR and lists one record per CDR3 protein. The sample carries tens of thousands of distinct CDR3 sequences, 9% to 15% recorded once. Sequencing was performed on whole blood. All receptors come from an adult who was a healthcare worker with PCR-confirmed SARS-CoV-2 infection or an uninfected control (not recorded which).

This clonotype has only a few counts. V usage is TRBV30 and J usage is TRBJ1-1, with 8 bases identical to TRBD1. The junction had 9 bases not matched to a gene; V was cut back by 5 bases and J by 4 bases. Germline V gene data show CDR1 as GTSNPN and CDR2 as SVGIG (reference sequence). The CDR3 length is 14 residues. CDR3 coding DNA: TGTGCCTGGTCCCTGACAGGGGTCGTCACTGAAGCTTTCTTT. Translating gives CAWSLTGVVTEAFF. The entire variable domain, with the rest obtained from reference TRBV30 and TRBJ1-1, is as follows: SQTIHQWPATLVQPVGSPLSLECTVEGTSNPNLYWYRQAAGRGLQLLFYSVGIGQISSEVPQNLSASRPQDRQFILSSKKLLLSDSGFYLCAWSLTGVVTEAFFGQGTRLTVV.

The V call is TRBV20-1, the J call TRBJ1-1, with no clear D. Trimming removed 6 bases from V and 2 bases from J, with 13 bases in between. Germline V gene data show CDR1 as DFQATT and CDR2 as SNEGSKA (reference sequence). The CDR3 spans 13 residues. The chain's CDR3 is CSANPPVNTEAFF. The DNA of the CDR3 is TGCAGTGCCAATCCCCCCGTAAACACTGAAGCTTTCTTT.

This clonotype showed up many times. The chain couples TRBV20-1 to TRBJ2-5; 11 positions agree with TRBD2. CDR1 DFQATT and CDR2 SNEGSKA come from the germline V gene (reference sequence). This CDR3 is built from 18 residues. V lost 5 bases to trimming and J lost 2 bases; unmatched junction nucleotides: 16. The CDR3 region has the DNA TGCAGTGCTGGCCGAAGGCCTAGCGGGGGGATACCACAAGAGACCCAGTACTTC. This codes for CSAGRRPSGGIPQETQYF.

V is TRBV7-2 and J is TRBJ1-5, with a weak D call TRBD1 (6 bases). The CDR3 has 13 amino acids. Germline CDR1 and CDR2: SGHTA and FQGNSA. Trimming stripped 5 bases from V and 5 bases from J, with 10 bases between. CDR3 sequence: CASSTTGDQPQHF. CDR3 sequence (DNA): TGTGCCAGCAGCACGACAGGTGATCAGCCCCAGCATTTT.

In its sample, this clonotype was seen many times. This rearrangement joins TRBV5-4 to TRBJ2-5; no definite D call. Trimming stripped 2 bases from V and 2 bases from J, with 7 bases between. Germline V lookup: CDR1 SGHNT, CDR2 YYREEE (reference sequence). The CDR3 consists of 13 residues. CDR3 loop: CASSFPPQETQYF. As DNA, the CDR3 is TGTGCCAGCAGCTTTCCCCCACAAGAGACCCAGTACTTC.

The sample holds many counts of this clonotype. The CDR3 coding sequence is TGTGCCAGCAGATCACGGGGACGCGCTAACTATGGCTACACCTTC. Its translation: CASRSRGRANYGYTF. The J gene is TRBJ1-2, the V gene TRBV2; TRBD1 might be the D (5 bases). CDR3 length: 15 amino acids. CDR1 is SNHLY and CDR2 is FYNNEI in the germline V gene. Trimming left V 6 bases short and J 0 bases short, with 14 bases between.

This clonotype was seen ten or more times. The rearrangement joins TRBV18 to TRBJ1-6, with 7 bases identical to TRBD1. CDR3 size: 17 residues. The V segment lost 2 bases and the J segment 8 bases; nucleotides outside the gene matches: 12. Germline CDR1 KGHSH, CDR2 LQKENI. The CDR3 DNA follows: TGTGCCAGCTCACCATCCCTGCCCCGGCAGGGGGATTCACCCCTCCACTTT. It yields the protein CASSPSLPRQGDSPLHF.

There are a few counts of this clonotype. V and J are TRBV7-8 and TRBJ2-4; the match to TRBD2 covers 8 bases. The germline V gene encodes CDR1 SGHVS and CDR2 FQNEAQ. This CDR3 contains 17 residues. Losses at the gene ends were 4 bases for V and 0 bases for J; bases not matched to a gene: 8. The CDR3 DNA sequence: TGTGCCAGCAGCTCCAACGGGGGGGCGCTAGCCAAAAACATTCAGTACTTC. Translation: CASSSNGGALAKNIQYF.

This clonotype was seen ten or more times. The chain joins TRBV9 to TRBJ1-2, with TRBD1 as a possible D gene (5 bases). The CDR3 sequence is 15 residues long. Germline assignment: CDR1 SGDLS and CDR2 YYNGEE. V lost 3 bases and J lost 4, with 16 bases in between. DNA for the CDR3: TGTGCCAGCAGCGAACTAATGGGACGGCCCTATGGCTACACCTTC. Translated: CASSELMGRPYGYTF.

This clonotype was counted between two and nine times. The genes are TRBV18 and TRBJ1-3; D remains unclear. The CDR3 totals 14 residues. The ends were cut back, 4 bases at V and 0 bases at J, with 7 bases in the middle. Germline V CDR1 and CDR2: KGHSH, LQKENI. In DNA, the CDR3 is TGTGCCAGCTCACGGGAGGTCTCTGGAAACACCATATATTTT. This translates into CASSREVSGNTIYF.

This chain joins TRBV29-1 and TRBJ1-1, with TRBD1 as a possible D gene (5 bases). The CDR3 is 11 amino acids. V was cut by 6 bases and J by 5 bases, with 10 bases left in between. CDR1 is SQVTM, CDR2 ANQGSEA, per germline. The DNA of the CDR3 is TGCAGCGTCAACAGGAAAACTGAAGCTTTCTTT. It yields the protein CSVNRKTEAFF. Full variable domain (missing parts from reference TRBV29-1 and TRBJ1-1): SAVISQKPSRDICQRGTSLTIQCQVDSQVTMMFWYRQQPGQSLTLIATANQGSEATYESGFVIDKFPISRPNLTFSTLTVSNMSPEDSSIYLCSVNRKTEAFFGQGTRLTVV.

This clonotype was recorded many times. The rearrangement uses TRBV7-9 and TRBJ2-5, with D possibly being TRBD1 or TRBD2 (5 bases each). The germline V gene encodes CDR1 SEHNR and CDR2 FQNEAQ (reference sequence). CDR3 length: 12 residues. Trimming removed 8 bases from V and 3 bases from J, with 10 bases in between. CDR3 residues: CASGTEEETQYF. CDR3 in DNA: TGTGCCAGCGGGACGGAAGAAGAGACCCAGTACTTC.